The 27 T cell receptor beta chains below were found in one sample sequenced in a study of blood T cell repertoires in COVID-19. The assay was immunoSEQ multiplex PCR, and TCRdb's table has in-frame clones only and misses some. This sample carries under 250,000 clones, approximately 90% of them seen once, and the ten largest clones take around 10%. The sample taken for sequencing was peripheral blood. Source of these receptors: a man aged 50 or older with COVID-19, enrolled during active disease.

A note on this clone: The junction and the germline gene differ at one end; a read error may be behind it. V usage is TRBV7-7 and J usage is TRBJ2-1; no definite D call. Looked up from germline, CDR1 is SSHAT and CDR2 is FNYEAQ (reference sequence). The CDR3 has 15 amino acids. CDR3 sequence reads: CASSPDSSSYNEQFF. CDR3 sequence (DNA): TGTGCTAGCAGCCCAGACTCCAGCTCCTACAATGAGCAGTTCTTC.

The chain uses TRBV6-6 and TRBJ1-4; a weak D match, TRBD1 (5 bases). The CDR3 has 16 amino acids. The germline V gene encodes CDR1 MNHNY and CDR2 SVGAGI (reference sequence). V lost 6 bases, J lost 0 bases, and 14 bases lay in between. The CDR3 spells CASRIDSLTTNEKLFF. The CDR3 DNA follows: TGTGCCAGCAGGATTGACAGTCTTACAACTAATGAAAAACTGTTTTTT.

The rearrangement uses TRBV6-4 and TRBJ2-2; D uncertain. Germline lookup yields CDR1 MRHNA and CDR2 SNTAGT. This CDR3 region has 14 residues. V lost 7 bases to trimming and J lost 0 bases, with 9 bases between them. The CDR3 DNA reads as TGTGCCAGCATGCAGGATGCGAACACCGGGGAGCTGTTTTTT. Amino acid sequence: CASMQDANTGELFF.

The chain joins TRBV29-1 to TRBJ2-2; possible D gene TRBD1, 5 bases. Germline CDR1 SQVTM, CDR2 ANQGSEA. The CDR3 has 13 residues. The V end was cut by 3 bases, the J end by 1 base, with 6 bases between. CDR3 in DNA: TGCAGCGTTGACGGACAGAACACCGGGGAGCTGTTTTTT. It is translated as CSVDGQNTGELFF.

This chain uses TRBV7-9 with TRBJ1-2; TRBD1 matches 8 bases. The CDR3 runs 16 residues. V lost 0 bases to trimming and J lost 3 bases; unmatched junction nucleotides: 6. Germline CDR1 SEHNR, CDR2 FQNEAQ (reference sequence). CDR3 amino acids: CASSLARQGADYGYTF. The CDR3 nucleotides read TGTGCCAGCAGCTTAGCGCGGCAGGGGGCTGACTATGGCTACACCTTC.

The rearrangement links TRBV7-6 to TRBJ1-5; no firm D call. There are 15 residues in the CDR3. The ends were cut back, 3 bases at V and 3 bases at J, with 12 bases in the middle. Germline CDR1 reads SGHVS; CDR2 reads FNYEAQ. Written as DNA, the CDR3 is TGTGCCAGCAGCTTTGGTACCGACATCAATCAGCCCCAGCATTTT. Translation: CASSFGTDINQPQHF. The full variable domain, completed using reference TRBV7-6 and TRBJ1-5, is GAGVSQSPRYKVTKRGQDVALRCDPISGHVSLYWYRQALGQGPEFLTYFNYEAQQDKSGLPNDRFSAERPEGSISTLTIQRTEQRDSAMYRCASSFGTDINQPQHFGDGTRLSIL.

The gene calls are TRBV11-1 and TRBJ1-6; 7 nucleotides align to TRBD1. Germline loops: CDR1 SGHAT, CDR2 FQDESV (reference sequence). The CDR3 covers 14 residues. The V segment lost 2 bases and the J segment 10 bases; nucleotides outside the gene matches: 5. The CDR3 is CASSLQGVGSPLHF. In DNA form, the CDR3 reads TGTGCCAGCAGCTTACAGGGGGTCGGGTCACCCCTCCACTTT.

The chain recombines TRBV4-1 with TRBJ1-4, with D possibly TRBD1 on 5 matching bases. The V end was cut by 0 bases, the J end by 2 bases, with 10 bases between. The germline CDR1 and CDR2 sequences are MGHRA and YSYEKL. The CDR3 totals 16 residues. The CDR3 spells CASSQDGAPTNEKLFF. The DNA for the CDR3 is TGCGCCAGCAGCCAAGATGGGGCTCCCACTAATGAAAAACTGTTTTTT.

The V and J genes are TRBV7-8 and TRBJ2-7; no firm D call. This CDR3 is built from 14 residues. Between the trimmed V and J ends, which lost 0 bases and 3 bases, there was a span of 9 bases. CDR1 SGHVS and CDR2 FQNEAQ come from the germline V gene. The CDR3 is CASSLAGQIYEQYF. The CDR3 nucleotides are TGTGCCAGCAGCTTAGCGGGCCAAATCTACGAGCAGTACTTC.

With regard to this clone: The junction does not match germline at one end; this may be a read error. This chain connects TRBV7-7 to TRBJ2-5; TRBD2 agrees at 15 bases. The CDR3 extends over 18 amino acids. Germline V gene lookup returns CDR1 SSHAT and CDR2 FNYEAQ (reference sequence). The CDR3 DNA reads as TGTGCTAGCAGCTTACGCTGGACTAGCGGGAGGGTGAGGGAGACCCAGTACTTC. It specifies CASSLRWTSGRVRETQYF.

This clone showed up just a few times. The chain couples TRBV18 to TRBJ1-1, with TRBD1 as a possible D gene (5 bases). Germline-derived CDR1 and CDR2 are KGHSH and LQKENI. CDR3 length: 15 amino acids. V lost 3 bases to trimming and J lost 5 bases, with 16 bases between them. The CDR3 nucleotides read TGTGCCAGCTCACCGTCCAGGGCCGATGAGACTGAAGCTTTCTTT. Residues: CASSPSRADETEAFF.

The rearrangement links TRBV24-1 to TRBJ2-3; D is perhaps TRBD2 (6 bases). Trimming left V 4 bases short and J 3 bases short, with 10 bases between. From germline, CDR1 is KGHDR and CDR2 SFDVKD. The CDR3 extends over 14 amino acids. The CDR3 sequence is CATSDTGRTDTQYF. The DNA for the CDR3 is TGTGCCACCAGTGACACGGGGAGGACAGATACGCAGTATTTT.

The chain uses TRBV19 and TRBJ2-7, with 7 bases identical to TRBD2. Trimming at V came to 5 bases and at J to 0 bases, leaving 10 bases not matched to a gene. Germline V gives CDR1 LNHDA, CDR2 SQIVND (reference sequence). This CDR3 region has 16 residues. CDR3 in amino acids: CASSYVVGRPSYEQYF. The CDR3 DNA reads TGTGCCAGTAGTTATGTGGTCGGGAGGCCCTCCTACGAGCAGTACTTC. Combining the CDR3 with reference TRBV19 and TRBJ2-7 gives the whole variable domain DGGITQSPKYLFRKEGQNVTLSCEQNLNHDAMYWYRQDPGQGLRLIYYSQIVNDFQKGDIAEGYSVSREKKESFPLTVTSAQKNPTAFYLCASSYVVGRPSYEQYFGPGTRLTVT.

The chain couples TRBV6-5 to TRBJ2-3; 9 bases are shared with TRBD1. There are 15 residues in the CDR3. V lost 4 bases, J lost 5 bases, and 7 bases stayed unmatched. Germline V gene sequence: CDR1 MNHEY, CDR2 SVGAGI. The DNA for the CDR3 is TGTGCCAGCAGTTTGGGACAGGGCATGATAGATACGCAGTATTTT. Protein product: CASSLGQGMIDTQYF.

This sequence joins TRBV18 and TRBJ1-3; unclear D gene. Between the trimmed V and J ends, which lost 2 bases and 3 bases, there was a span of 8 bases. This CDR3 is 14 amino acids long. Germline CDR1 reads KGHSH; CDR2 reads LQKENI. CDR3 DNA: TGTGCCAGCTCACCAGGGCAGGATGGAAACACCATATATTTT. This codes for CASSPGQDGNTIYF.

The chain uses TRBV7-2 and TRBJ1-2; D not resolved. Deletions cut 1 base from V and 8 bases from J, with 8 bases between. The CDR3 is 12 residues long. Germline V gene data show CDR1 as SGHTA and CDR2 as FQGNSA. Written as DNA, the CDR3 is TGTGCCAGCAGCTTAGATGGCAGAGGCTACACCTTC. It translates to CASSLDGRGYTF. Looking up the rest from reference TRBV7-2 and TRBJ1-2 gives the full variable domain: GAGVSQSPSNKVTEKGKDVELRCDPISGHTALYWYRQSLGQGLEFLIYFQGNSAPDKSGLPSDRFSAERTGGSVSTLTIQRTQQEDSAVYLCASSLDGRGYTFGSGTRLTVV.

The count of this clone is one. J is TRBJ2-4 and V is TRBV24-1, with TRBD2 as a possible D gene (7 bases). CDR1 is KGHDR and CDR2 is SFDVKD in the germline V gene. Deletions cut 4 bases from V and 5 bases from J, with 23 bases between. The CDR3 runs 18 residues. The CDR3 region is CATSDPGRGGAKENIQYF. The CDR3 DNA reads as TGTGCCACCAGTGACCCAGGCCGAGGGGGGGCTAAGGAAAACATTCAGTACTTC.

The chain has TRBV5-6 and TRBJ2-7, with 8 nucleotides matching TRBD2. Germline V lookup: CDR1 SGHDT, CDR2 YYEEEE. The CDR3 has 14 residues. The V segment lost 4 bases and the J segment 3 bases; nucleotides outside the gene matches: 6. The CDR3 protein is CASSGMSGGYEQYF. In DNA form, the CDR3 reads TGTGCCAGCAGCGGCATGAGCGGGGGCTACGAGCAGTACTTC.

The rearrangement links TRBV7-2 to TRBJ1-6, with 7 bases matching TRBD1. This CDR3 contains 15 residues. V shed 3 bases, J shed 8 bases, and the junction held 7 bases outside the gene matches. From germline, CDR1 is SGHTA and CDR2 FQGNSA. The CDR3 DNA is TGTGCCAGCAGCTTGGGTTTCAGGGGGGATTCACCCCTCCACTTT. Translating it yields CASSLGFRGDSPLHF.

The chain is built from TRBV5-1 and TRBJ2-7; 7 bases are a match to TRBD2. CDR1 and CDR2 (germline): SGHRS, YFSETQ. The CDR3 loop spans 16 amino acids. The V gene end was trimmed by 1 base and the J gene end by 0 bases; junction bases not matched to a gene: 7. CDR3 DNA: TGCGCCAGCAGCTTGATGCTGGGAGGGGACTCCTACGAGCAGTACTTC. Its protein product is CASSLMLGGDSYEQYF.

In its sample, this clone was seen a few times. V usage is TRBV28 and J usage is TRBJ2-7; perhaps TRBD2 as D (6 bases). CDR1 and CDR2 (germline): MDHEN, SYDVKM. This CDR3 has 17 residues. V was clipped by 7 bases and J by 10 bases, with 32 bases between them. CDR3 in amino acids: CASKEGHGGDYAWEQYF. In nucleotides, the CDR3 is TGTGCCAGCAAGGAGGGTCATGGGGGAGATTACGCATGGGAACAGTACTTC.

A remark on this clone: Possible read error: a much larger clone is one base away. The genes are TRBV11-1 and TRBJ1-1; TRBD1 agrees at 10 bases. In germline, CDR1 is SGHAT, CDR2 FQDESV (reference sequence). The CDR3 sequence is 15 residues long. The CDR3 DNA is TGTGCCAACAGCGCTCGACAGGGGGCAGTCACTGAAGCTTTCTTT. This gives the protein CANSARQGAVTEAFF.

There are a few counts of this clone. V usage is TRBV21-1 and J usage is TRBJ2-7; whether TRBD1, the table's D call, matches the DNA was not checked. TRBV21-1 is listed as a pseudogene. The length of the CDR3 is 15 residues. CDR3 loop: CASSKVSRGSYEQYF. Written as DNA, the CDR3 is TGTGCCAGCAGCAAAGTGAGCAGGGGCTCCTACGAGCAGTACTTC.

The chain links TRBV7-9 to TRBJ1-5; 7 bases are shared with TRBD1. The CDR3 contains 15 residues. Germline V gene lookup returns CDR1 SEHNR and CDR2 FQNEAQ (reference sequence). The ends lost 1 base at V and 3 bases at J; junction bases unmatched: 3. The CDR3 bases are TGTGCCAGCAGCTTAGGTGAGGGGGCCAATCAGCCCCAGCATTTT. Its translation: CASSLGEGANQPQHF.

This clone was seen only a few times. This sequence joins TRBV18 and TRBJ2-1, with TRBD2 matching 11 bases. CDR3 length equals 17 residues. Germline V lookup: CDR1 KGHSH, CDR2 LQKENI. Trimming cost V 0 bases and J 4 bases; bases outside gene matches: 5. The CDR3 bases are TGTGCCAGCTCACCACCGGCTAGCGGGAGGTTTTACAATGAGCAGTTCTTC. It codes for CASSPPASGRFYNEQFF.

The rearrangement joins TRBV10-1 to TRBJ2-7; D is unresolved. This CDR3 is 10 amino acids long. V lost 7 bases and J lost 4, with 5 bases in between. In germline, CDR1 is WNHNN, CDR2 SYGVQD (reference sequence). The CDR3 loop is CASNCYEQYF. Here the CDR3 DNA reads TGCGCCAGCAACTGTTACGAGCAGTACTTC.

The gene calls are TRBV28 and TRBJ1-5; the D gene is possibly TRBD1 (5 bases). The ends were cut back, 7 bases at V and 6 bases at J, with 13 bases in the middle. Germline loops: CDR1 MDHEN, CDR2 SYDVKM. This CDR3 comprises 13 residues. This CDR3 is CASIVLGVQPQHF. The DNA of the CDR3 is TGTGCCAGCATTGTGCTAGGGGTTCAGCCCCAGCATTTT.